The 23 T cell receptor beta chains listed next were all sequenced from one sample in a study of technical replicates of blood from a few donors. Data came from immunoSEQ multiplex PCR; TCRdb stores just in-frame clones and leaves some out. The sample holds tens of thousands of clones, 85% to 95% seen once. The sample consisted of T cells isolated from PBMCs. The receptors were gathered from a human donor in good health.

The rearrangement links TRBV6-1 to TRBJ2-7; D is unresolved. Germline V gene lookup returns CDR1 MNHNS and CDR2 SASEGT. The germline V and J ends were trimmed by 3 bases and 3 bases, with 3 bases remaining between them. The CDR3 has 11 residues. DNA for the CDR3: TGTGCCAGCAGTGATAACTACGAGCAGTACTTC. It translates to CASSDNYEQYF.

The J gene is TRBJ1-2, the V gene TRBV19, with TRBD1 identical over 7 bases. CDR3 length equals 13 residues. The trim removed 8 bases at V and 5 bases at J, leaving 8 bases unmatched. The germline V gene encodes CDR1 LNHDA and CDR2 SQIVND (reference sequence). As DNA, the CDR3 is TGTGCCAGTGCTCCAGGGGGGCTTTATGGCTACACCTTC. Protein product: CASAPGGLYGYTF.

The chain has TRBV14 and TRBJ2-2; possibly TRBD2 for D (7 bases). Trimming pared 5 bases from V and 4 bases from J, leaving 23 bases between. Germline CDR1 SGHDN, CDR2 FVKESK. The CDR3 is made up of 18 amino acids. The CDR3 region has the DNA TGTGCCAGCAGCGGCTCTCTCCTTCACGGGGGGCGCACCGGGGAGCTGTTTTTT. This gives the protein CASSGSLLHGGRTGELFF.

This clone was seen just once. This sequence joins TRBV4-1 and TRBJ2-5; TRBD2 aligns across 9 bases. Trimming cost V 3 bases and J 3 bases; bases outside gene matches: 11. This CDR3 region has 17 residues. Germline V lookup: CDR1 MGHRA, CDR2 YSYEKL. CDR3 region: CASSHPDGREGEETQYF. Written as DNA, the CDR3 is TGCGCCAGCAGCCATCCCGACGGGCGGGAGGGGGAAGAGACCCAGTACTTC.

The chain links TRBV7-2 to TRBJ1-3; 7 bases align to TRBD1. Germline lookup yields CDR1 SGHTA and CDR2 FQGNSA. J lost 3 bases, V lost 5 bases, and 7 bases had no gene match. The CDR3 has 15 amino acids. CDR3: CASSPIQGIGNTIYF. CDR3 DNA: TGTGCCAGCAGCCCTATACAGGGGATTGGAAACACCATATATTTT.

The gene calls are TRBV7-9 and TRBJ2-5; D remains unclear. Trimming left V 5 bases short and J 2 bases short, with 12 bases between. This CDR3 has 14 residues. The germline V gene has CDR1 SEHNR and CDR2 FQNEAQ (reference sequence). The CDR3 loop reads CASSSYRTQETQYF. Here the CDR3 DNA reads TGTGCCAGCAGCAGCTACAGAACGCAAGAGACCCAGTACTTC.

CDR3 DNA: TGTGCCAGCAGCCAAGACCCACGGACTAGCGGGACTAGCACAGATACGCAGTATTTT. Encoded protein: CASSQDPRTSGTSTDTQYF. V usage is TRBV11-3 and J usage is TRBJ2-3, with TRBD2 matching 12 bases. This CDR3 is 19 amino acids long. Germline values: CDR1 SGHNT, CDR2 YENEEA. J was trimmed by 0 bases and V by 5 bases; bases with no gene match: 12.

The chain is built from TRBV10-1 and TRBJ1-4; 7 nucleotides match TRBD1. The CDR3 spans 12 residues. Unmatched junction bases numbered 9, after V lost 6 bases and J lost 14 bases. Germline V CDR1 and CDR2: WNHNN, SYGVQD (reference sequence). CDR3 bases: TGCGCCAGCAGCGAGGACAGGTCCATCCTGTTTTTT. Its translation: CASSEDRSILFF.

The chain has TRBV4-2 and TRBJ2-7; 7 bases agree with TRBD2. J lost 2 bases, V lost 2 bases, and 6 bases had no gene match. This CDR3 has 15 residues. Per the germline V gene, CDR1 is LGHNA and CDR2 is YNFKEQ. The CDR3 region has the DNA TGTGCCAGCAGCCAACTCAGGGAGGGGCCCTACGAGCAGTACTTC. Its translation: CASSQLREGPYEQYF.

This clone appeared once. The V call is TRBV11-2, the J call TRBJ2-1; 10 bases match TRBD1. The CDR3 runs 16 residues. Germline-derived CDR1 and CDR2 are SGHAT and FQNNGV. V was pared by 1 base and J by 8 bases, with 8 bases of the junction left unmatched. CDR3 DNA: TGTGCCAGCAGCTTAGCGGGACAGGGGTTAAGGGATGAGCAGTTCTTC. It codes for CASSLAGQGLRDEQFF.

The chain links TRBV20-1 to TRBJ2-7; D is uncertain. Germline V gene data show CDR1 as DFQATT and CDR2 as SNEGSKA (reference sequence). The V and J ends lost 2 bases and 7 bases respectively, with 9 bases between them. The CDR3 contains 11 residues. CDR3 nucleotides: TGCAGTGCTAGAATCGTCCGTGAGCAGTACTTC. Residues: CSARIVREQYF.

The rearrangement links TRBV6-5 to TRBJ2-2, with 9 bases aligning to TRBD1. The CDR3 has 13 amino acids. In germline, CDR1 is MNHEY, CDR2 SVGAGI. Germline trimming cut 6 bases from V and 4 bases from J; bases unmatched to any gene: 0. In DNA form, the CDR3 reads TGTGCCAGCAGGGACAGGGGCACCGGGGAGCTGTTTTTT. Protein product: CASRDRGTGELFF.

This clone was recorded only once. This rearrangement joins TRBV4-1 to TRBJ2-1, with 14 positions matching TRBD2. Germline CDR1 MGHRA, CDR2 YSYEKL. This CDR3 comprises 16 residues. The V and J ends lost 3 bases and 7 bases, in that order; junction bases with no gene match: 5. CDR3 in amino acids: CASSHGGTSGSNEQFF. The CDR3 nucleotides are TGCGCCAGCAGCCACGGAGGGACTAGCGGGAGTAATGAGCAGTTCTTC.

The chain has TRBV7-9 and TRBJ2-3; weak D call: TRBD2 (6 bases). This CDR3 spans 16 amino acids. Germline V gives CDR1 SEHNR, CDR2 FQNEAQ (reference sequence). The ends were cut back, 5 bases at V and 5 bases at J, with 20 bases in the middle. CDR3 bases: TGTGCCAGCAGCCGGGCGGGGCAATTGGGGGTAGATACGCAGTATTTT. The encoded protein is CASSRAGQLGVDTQYF.

The V call is TRBV4-2, the J call TRBJ2-1; 9 bases align to TRBD1. Germline V gene data show CDR1 as LGHNA and CDR2 as YNFKEQ. This CDR3 has 17 amino acids. J gave up 7 bases and V 4 bases, and 14 bases lay outside the gene matches. CDR3 sequence reads: CASSRGPGQGLLNEQFF. In DNA, the CDR3 is TGTGCCAGCAGCCGAGGACCGGGACAGGGACTACTGAATGAGCAGTTCTTC.

This clone was counted once. This chain connects TRBV5-1 to TRBJ1-2; D call uncertain. This CDR3 contains 13 residues. The V gene's germline CDR1 is SGHRS and CDR2 YFSETQ. The germline V and J ends were trimmed by 4 bases and 3 bases, with 10 bases remaining between them. The CDR3 loop reads CASSIDTDYGYTF. The CDR3 bases are TGCGCCAGCAGCATCGACACTGACTATGGCTACACCTTC.

The count of this clone is one. The chain has TRBV7-2 and TRBJ1-1, with a tentative D call TRBD1 (5 bases). V gave up 3 bases and J gave up 1 base, with 21 bases separating them. CDR1 and CDR2 (germline): SGHTA, FQGNSA. CDR3 length: 18 residues. CDR3 in amino acids: CASSFPGSVFHENTEAFF. The CDR3 DNA follows: TGTGCCAGCAGCTTCCCAGGGTCCGTTTTTCATGAGAACACTGAAGCTTTCTTT.

The genes are TRBV14 and TRBJ2-1; tentatively, D is TRBD2 (5 bases). CDR1 and CDR2 (germline): SGHDN, FVKESK. V was shortened by 6 bases and J by 0 bases, with 15 bases between the two germline ends. The CDR3 sequence is 16 residues long. CDR3 coding DNA: TGTGCCAGCAGGCCAAGGACTGGAAGCTCCTACAATGAGCAGTTCTTC. Translated, it gives CASRPRTGSSYNEQFF.

The CDR3: CASSLHGNRQGGTGELFF. The CDR3 DNA reads TGCGCCAGCAGCCTACACGGTAATCGACAGGGTGGTACCGGGGAGCTGTTTTTT. This sequence joins TRBV5-1 and TRBJ2-2, with 7 bases identical to TRBD1. The CDR3 runs to 18 residues. The J segment lost 5 bases and the V segment lost 4 bases, leaving 17 bases of the junction unmatched. Germline CDR1 is SGHRS and CDR2 is YFSETQ.

This chain connects TRBV6-1 to TRBJ2-3; 14 bases map to TRBD2. The germline V gene has CDR1 MNHNS and CDR2 SASEGT. Germline trimming cut 4 bases from V and 4 bases from J; bases unmatched to any gene: 4. This CDR3 has 16 residues. The CDR3: CASSGGLAGGADTQYF. CDR3 DNA: TGTGCCAGCAGTGGAGGACTAGCGGGGGGTGCAGATACGCAGTATTTT.

This clone was counted a single time. V usage is TRBV5-1 and J usage is TRBJ1-5; no reliable D call. The CDR3 consists of 13 residues. Germline values: CDR1 SGHRS, CDR2 YFSETQ. The germline V and J ends were trimmed by 5 bases and 7 bases, with 13 bases remaining between them. CDR3 amino acids: CASSGTPGQPQHF. The CDR3 DNA sequence: TGCGCCAGCAGTGGAACCCCGGGGCAGCCCCAGCATTTT.

This clone was observed a few times. The chain has TRBV5-1 and TRBJ1-1; no reliable D call. The germline gives CDR1 SGHRS, CDR2 YFSETQ. CDR3 length: 14 amino acids. V was clipped by 0 bases and J by 4 bases, with 10 bases between them. The CDR3 is CASSLERGVTEAFF. The CDR3 nucleotides read TGCGCCAGCAGCTTGGAACGGGGTGTCACTGAAGCTTTCTTT.

V is TRBV4-2 and J is TRBJ2-3; 7 bases line up with TRBD2. V shed 1 base, J shed 4 bases, and the junction held 2 bases outside the gene matches. Looked up from germline, CDR1 is LGHNA and CDR2 is YNFKEQ. The CDR3 length is 14 residues. The CDR3 DNA reads as TGTGCCAGCAGCCAAGTGGGAGGGGCAGATACGCAGTATTTT. This gives the protein CASSQVGGADTQYF.